Shown below are 8 T cell receptor beta chains from a single sample sequenced in a study of cytomegalovirus exposure and HLA in healthy donors. The study ran its PCR with 60 Vbeta and 13 Jbeta primers. Assay: immunoSEQ multiplex PCR; the TCRdb copy retains only in-frame clones and omits some. Of about 100,000 clones in the sample, about 70% are singletons; the top ten hold over 4%. What was sequenced was PBMCs. The receptors were gathered from a woman aged 18-35 years in good health and CMV-seropositive.

The chain joins TRBV5-6 to TRBJ2-7, with TRBD2 identical over 8 bases. Germline V CDR1 and CDR2: SGHDT, YYEEEE. V shed 1 base, J shed 0 bases, and the junction held 0 bases outside the gene matches. The length of the CDR3 is 14 residues. The CDR3 DNA follows: TGTGCCAGCAGCTTGAGCGGGAGCTCCTACGAGCAGTACTTC. Protein product: CASSLSGSSYEQYF. The full variable domain, with the rest looked up from reference TRBV5-6 and TRBJ2-7, is DAGVTQSPTHLIKTRGQQVTLRCSPKSGHDTVSWYQQALGQGPQFIFQYYEEEERQRGNFPDRFSGHQFPNYSSELNVNALLLGDSALYLCASSLSGSSYEQYFGPGTRLTVT.

Only a few counts were recorded for this clone. The V gene is TRBV29-1, the J gene TRBJ2-1; perhaps TRBD2 as D (6 bases). V dropped 4 bases and J dropped 8 bases, with 12 bases sitting between them. CDR3 length: 12 residues. Germline V CDR1 and CDR2: SQVTM, ANQGSEA. The CDR3 DNA reads TGCAGCGTTGCACTAGCCCTCGATGAGCAGTTCTTC. Its translation: CSVALALDEQFF.

This chain uses TRBV6-6 with TRBJ2-1; 12 positions match TRBD2. The germline CDR1 and CDR2 sequences are MNHNY and SVGAGI (reference sequence). Unmatched junction bases numbered 6, after V lost 2 bases and J lost 7 bases. The CDR3 is made up of 16 amino acids. The CDR3 nucleotides read TGTGCCAGCAGTTACGGACCCGGGACTAGCGGGAATGAGCAGTTCTTC. Protein: CASSYGPGTSGNEQFF.

This sequence joins TRBV9 and TRBJ2-5; 16 bases are a match to TRBD2. With 4 bases clipped from V and 2 bases from J, the junction kept 2 bases outside the gene matches. The CDR3 contains 16 residues. Germline V gene sequence: CDR1 SGDLS, CDR2 YYNGEE. CDR3 DNA sequence: TGTGCCAGCAGCTCGGGACTAGCGGGAGGGCAAGAGACCCAGTACTTC. Translating it yields CASSSGLAGGQETQYF. Full variable domain (remainder filled in from reference TRBV9 and TRBJ2-5): DSGVTQTPKHLITATGQRVTLRCSPRSGDLSVYWYQQSLDQGLQFLIQYYNGEERAKGNILERFSAQQFPDLHSELNLSSLELGDSALYFCASSSGLAGGQETQYFGPGTRLLVL.

This clone showed up just once. The V and J genes are TRBV19 and TRBJ2-2; 7 positions match TRBD1. Germline CDR1 and CDR2: LNHDA and SQIVND (reference sequence). After removal of 4 bases from V and 4 bases from J, the junction contained 0 bases not matched to a gene. This CDR3 is built from 13 residues. The CDR3 DNA reads TGTGCCAGTAGTACAGGGGGCACCGGGGAGCTGTTTTTT. It is translated as CASSTGGTGELFF.

This chain connects TRBV11-3 to TRBJ2-7, with TRBD2 identical over 8 bases. Germline V gene sequence: CDR1 SGHNT, CDR2 YENEEA. The length of the CDR3 is 15 residues. V was pared by 2 bases and J by 5 bases, with 8 bases of the junction left unmatched. CDR3 DNA: TGTGCCAGCAGCTTATCCAGCGGGAGCCTAAACGAGCAGTACTTC. Its protein is CASSLSSGSLNEQYF.

The J gene is TRBJ1-1, the V gene TRBV10-2; tentatively, D is TRBD1 (5 bases). Germline V gene data show CDR1 as WSHSY and CDR2 as SAAADI. Trimming took off 1 base at V and 5 bases at J, with 11 bases between the two ends. CDR3 length equals 14 residues. This CDR3 reads CASSELGGRTEAFF. As DNA, the CDR3 is TGCGCCAGCAGTGAGTTGGGGGGACGGACTGAAGCTTTCTTT.

The rearrangement links TRBV7-9 to TRBJ2-3; possibly TRBD2 for D (5 bases). The V end was cut by 3 bases, the J end by 0 bases, with 10 bases between. Germline CDR1 is SEHNR and CDR2 is FQNEAQ (reference sequence). This CDR3 contains 15 residues. The chain's CDR3 is CASSFGRTSTDTQYF. The CDR3 region has the DNA TGTGCCAGCAGCTTTGGGAGAACTAGCACAGATACGCAGTATTTT.